Presented here are 10 T cell receptor beta chains from one specimen sequenced in a study of cytomegalovirus exposure and HLA in healthy donors. The PCR made use of 60 Vbeta and 13 Jbeta primers. Measured with immunoSEQ multiplex PCR; TCRdb has only the in-frame clones, and not every one. Of 150,000 to 200,000 clones detected, about 75% appear once; the ten largest clones hold 4% to 5%. The sequenced material came from PBMCs. These TCRs come from a man younger than 35 in good health and CMV-seropositive.

This clone was observed a single time. The chain combines TRBV12-5 with TRBJ2-5; perhaps TRBD2 as D (5 bases). Germline lookup yields CDR1 LGHNT and CDR2 FRNRAP. V was pared by 5 bases and J by 3 bases, with 13 bases between. The CDR3 extends over 14 amino acids. CDR3: CASGPPNGEETQYF. CDR3 sequence (DNA): TGTGCTAGTGGTCCCCCAAACGGGGAAGAGACCCAGTACTTC.

This clone was detected once. The rearrangement joins TRBV5-8 to TRBJ2-7; perhaps TRBD1 as D (6 bases). There are 10 residues in the CDR3. Per the germline V gene, CDR1 is SGHTS and CDR2 is YDEGEE. V was clipped by 9 bases and J by 4 bases, with 8 bases between them. CDR3 nucleotide sequence: TGTGCCATAGGGGGTTACGAGCAGTACGTC. Encoded protein: CAIGGYEQYV.

The V gene is TRBV19, the J gene TRBJ2-5, with 9 bases matching TRBD2. J gave up 0 bases and V 4 bases, and 6 bases lay outside the gene matches. This CDR3 spans 16 amino acids. CDR1 and CDR2 (germline): LNHDA, SQIVND (reference sequence). The CDR3 bases are TGTGCCAGTAGTACCCGACTAGCGGCCCACCAAGAGACCCAGTACTTC. Its translation is CASSTRLAAHQETQYF.

The CDR3 sequence: CASSPRELMNTEAFF. For the CDR3, the DNA is TGTGCCAGCAGCCCCAGGGAACTAATGAACACTGAAGCTTTCTTT. This sequence joins TRBV7-9 and TRBJ1-1, with D tentatively TRBD1 (5 bases). Trimming took off 5 bases at V and 0 bases at J, with 13 bases between the two ends. This CDR3 spans 15 amino acids. Germline values: CDR1 SEHNR, CDR2 FQNEAQ (reference sequence).

The V and J genes are TRBV5-4 and TRBJ2-5, with D maybe TRBD2 (7 bases). The germline V gene has CDR1 SGHNT and CDR2 YYREEE (reference sequence). V lost 2 bases and J lost 1, with 9 bases in between. This CDR3 spans 14 amino acids. This CDR3 reads CASSFAGAQETQYF. CDR3 DNA sequence: TGTGCCAGCAGCTTTGCGGGGGCCCAAGAGACCCAGTACTTC.

The gene calls are TRBV19 and TRBJ1-5, with D maybe TRBD1 (5 bases). From germline, CDR1 is LNHDA and CDR2 SQIVND (reference sequence). Trimming pared 6 bases from V and 2 bases from J, leaving 5 bases between. The CDR3 contains 12 residues. This chain's CDR3 is CASRQGNQPQHF. The CDR3 DNA reads as TGTGCCAGTAGACAGGGCAATCAGCCCCAGCATTTT.

This clone was counted once. This rearrangement joins TRBV6-1 to TRBJ2-7, with 11 bases matching TRBD2. The V gene's germline CDR1 is MNHNS and CDR2 SASEGT. J gave up 6 bases and V 5 bases, and 9 bases lay outside the gene matches. This CDR3 is built from 15 residues. The CDR3 nucleotides read TGTGCCAGCAGTCTTTCCTTAGCGGGGGGGAGCGAGCAGTACGTC. Amino acid sequence: CASSLSLAGGSEQYV.

The chain links TRBV6-1 to TRBJ1-1; 7 nucleotides align to TRBD1. Germline V CDR1 and CDR2: MNHNS, SASEGT. This CDR3 spans 14 amino acids. V lost 11 bases, J lost 1 base, and 10 bases stayed unmatched. This chain's CDR3 is CAGAQGPRNTEAFF. CDR3 sequence (DNA): TGTGCCGGGGCACAGGGGCCGAGGAACACTGAAGCTTTCTTT.

The chain couples TRBV29-1 to TRBJ2-7; D is unresolved. Per germline, CDR1 SQVTM and CDR2 ANQGSEA. Deletions cut 4 bases from V and 0 bases from J, with 13 bases between. The CDR3 extends over 14 amino acids. The CDR3 sequence is CSVAGHPSSYEQYV. CDR3 DNA sequence: TGCAGCGTTGCTGGGCACCCCAGCTCCTACGAGCAGTACGTC.

This clone has only one observation. This chain joins TRBV29-1 and TRBJ2-3; D is possibly TRBD1 (6 bases). The CDR3 is 16 amino acids. Germline V gives CDR1 SQVTM, CDR2 ANQGSEA. V lost 2 bases and J 0 bases, leaving 15 bases between the germline ends. This chain's CDR3 is CSVELGGQWSTDTQYF. DNA of the CDR3: TGCAGCGTTGAATTAGGGGGTCAATGGAGCACAGATACGCAGTATTTT.